The rows below give T cell receptor beta chains drawn from one sample of a study of blood T cell repertoires in COVID-19. Profiled with immunoSEQ multiplex PCR; TCRdb holds only in-frame clones, not every one. The data contain around 260,000 clones, more than 85% of them singletons. Sequencing was done on a sample of peripheral blood. All receptors derive from a person aged 18 to 35 with COVID-19, enrolled during active disease. The CDR3 runs from the conserved cysteine through the conserved F or W. A D gene is named only where the DNA matches it firmly. Rows give clone size only sometimes, using once, few, many, or a class for an expanded clone.

>TRBJ2-1|NA|15|TRBV15|TRBD2
CATSRGLAGNNEQFF
TGTGCCACCAGCAGAGGTCTAGCGGGAAACAATGAGCAGTTCTTC
>TRBJ2-3|NA|14|TRBV18|NA
CASSPGDTTDTQYF
TGTGCCAGCTCACCAGGGGACACCACAGATACGCAGTATTTT
>TRBJ2-1|NA|17|TRBV7-7|NA
CASSFSPPGSAYNEQFF
TGTGCTAGCAGCTTCTCCCCCCCCGGCAGCGCCTACAATGAGCAGTTCTTC
>TRBJ2-5|NA|15|TRBV9|NA
CASSVVEGVEETQYF
TGTGCCAGCAGCGTAGTAGAGGGGGTTGAAGAGACCCAGTACTTC
>TRBJ1-5|NA|15|TRBV11-2|TRBD1
CASSPSRQGGQPQHF
TGTGCCAGCAGCCCTAGTAGACAGGGAGGACAGCCCCAGCATTTT
>TRBJ2-7|NA|13|TRBV7-9|NA
CASSPQTGHEQYF
TGTGCCAGCAGCCCCCAGACAGGTCACGAGCAGTACTTC
>TRBJ1-1|NA|11|TRBV20-1|NA
CSAYLNTEAFF
TGCAGTGCTTACCTAAACACTGAAGCTTTCTTT
>TRBJ1-5|once|13|TRBV29-1|TRBD1
CSVGGQGNQPQHF
TGCAGCGTTGGAGGACAGGGCAATCAGCCCCAGCATTTT
>TRBJ2-1|once|17|TRBV4-3|TRBD2
CASSPGTSGSLAGEQFF
TGCGCCAGCAGCCCAGGGACTAGCGGGAGTTTGGCGGGTGAGCAGTTCTTC
>TRBJ2-7|NA|13|TRBV19|NA
CASSISASYEQYF
TGTGCCAGTAGTATTAGCGCCTCCTACGAGCAGTACTTC
>TRBJ1-2|NA|14|TRBV25-1|TRBD1
CASSSGTENYGYTF
TGTGCCAGCAGCTCCGGGACAGAGAACTATGGCTACACCTTC
>TRBJ1-4|NA|14|TRBV19|TRBD1
CASSNRGLNEKLFF
TGTGCCAGTAGTAACAGGGGGCTTAATGAAAAACTGTTTTTT
>TRBJ1-6|few|15|TRBV28|NA
CASSTLSSYNSPLHF
TGTGCCAGCAGTACCCTTAGCTCCTATAATTCACCCCTCCACTTT
>TRBJ2-3|NA|12|TRBV7-9|NA
CASSPSSDTQYF
TGTGCCAGCAGCCCTTCTTCGGATACGCAGTATTTT
>TRBJ2-3|NA|14|TRBV7-6|NA
CASGRLEVTDTQYF
TGTGCCAGCGGACGACTAGAAGTGACAGATACGCAGTATTTT
>TRBJ2-7|NA|14|TRBV6-6|TRBD1
CASETGGSLYEQYF
TGTGCCAGCGAGACAGGGGGTTCTTTGTACGAGCAGTACTTC
>TRBJ2-2|NA|13|TRBV12-3/TRBV12-4|NA
CASSIGLTGELFF
TGTGCCAGCAGTATAGGACTGACCGGGGAGCTGTTTTTT
>TRBJ2-7|NA|15|TRBV2|TRBD2
CASKGGTSQSYEQYF
TGTGCCAGCAAAGGAGGGACTAGCCAGTCCTACGAGCAGTACTTC
>TRBJ1-3|NA|15|TRBV5-4|NA
CASSSDGGPGNTIYF
TGTGCCAGCAGCTCAGACGGGGGTCCTGGAAACACCATATATTTT
>TRBJ2-1|NA|16|TRBV4-3|TRBD1
CASSPRTGTLGDEQFF
TGCGCCAGCAGCCCCCGGACAGGGACGCTGGGGGATGAGCAGTTCTTC
>TRBJ1-1|NA|13|TRBV19|NA
CASNNRLNTEAFF
TGTGCCAGTAATAACAGGTTGAACACTGAAGCTTTCTTT
>TRBJ1-3|NA|19|TRBV12-5|NA
CASGLVLGEPREGGNTIYF
TGTGCTAGTGGTTTGGTACTAGGGGAACCCAGGGAGGGCGGAAACACCATATATTTT
>TRBJ1-1|few|14|TRBV25-1|NA
CASRGRTVNTEAFF
TGTGCCAGCAGGGGGAGGACGGTGAACACTGAAGCTTTCTTT
>TRBJ2-3|NA|10|TRBV6-5|NA
CASVINTQYF
TGTGCCAGCGTAATTAATACGCAGTATTTT
>TRBJ2-7|NA|13|TRBV13|TRBD1
CASSSGQGYEQYF
TGTGCCAGCAGCTCGGGACAGGGCTACGAGCAGTACTTC
>TRBJ2-3|NA|15|TRBV7-3|NA
CASSGQVTSTDTQYF
TGTGCCAGCAGCGGGCAGGTTACTAGCACAGATACGCAGTATTTT
>TRBJ2-1|NA|12|TRBV19|NA
CASSRSNNEQFF
TGTGCCAGTAGTAGGTCTAACAATGAGCAGTTCTTC
>TRBJ2-1|NA|16|TRBV15|TRBD2
CATSRDRTSGSHEQFF
TGTGCCACCAGCAGAGACCGGACTAGCGGGAGTCATGAGCAGTTCTTC
>TRBJ1-1|NA|18|TRBV6-6|TRBD1
CASSRPLGQHTGFTEAFF
TGTGCCAGCAGTCGGCCCCTGGGACAGCACACCGGTTTCACTGAAGCTTTCTTT
>TRBJ1-6|NA|13|TRBV5-4|NA
CASSLGGDSPLHF
TGTGCCAGCAGCTTAGGCGGGGATTCACCCCTCCACTTT
>TRBJ1-1|NA|13|TRBV27|TRBD1
CASSRNRGTEAFF
TGTGCCAGCTCAAGGAACAGGGGCACTGAAGCTTTCTTT
>TRBJ2-1|NA|16|TRBV19|TRBD2
CASSIKALAQYNEQFF
TGTGCCAGTAGTATAAAGGCACTAGCGCAATACAATGAGCAGTTCTTC
>TRBJ2-7|NA|14|TRBV7-9|TRBD2
CASSTGLASYEQYF
TGTGCCAGCAGCACTGGACTAGCTTCCTACGAGCAGTACTTC
>TRBJ2-3|NA|13|TRBV28|NA
CASSLLEADTQYF
TGTGCCAGCAGTTTATTAGAGGCAGATACGCAGTATTTT
>TRBJ2-7|NA|14|TRBV2|NA
CASSGTTGAYEQYF
TGTGCCAGCAGTGGGACTACAGGAGCCTACGAGCAGTACTTC
>TRBJ2-3|once|14|TRBV4-2|NA
CASRSSGHTDTQYF
TGTGCCAGCCGCAGTAGCGGACACACAGATACGCAGTATTTT
>TRBJ2-3|NA|14|TRBV27|TRBD1
CASRRTGGTDTQYF
TGTGCCAGCAGGAGGACAGGAGGCACAGATACGCAGTATTTT
>TRBJ2-2|NA|12|TRBV2|NA
CASSEQTGELFF
TGTGCCAGCAGTGAACAGACCGGGGAGCTGTTTTTT
>TRBJ2-7|NA|16|TRBV6-1|TRBD1
CASSDFPGQGQYEQYF
TGTGCCAGCAGTGATTTCCCGGGACAGGGACAGTACGAGCAGTACTTC
>TRBJ1-1|NA|14|TRBV7-9|NA
CASSLTRGNTEAFF
TGTGCCAGCAGCTTGACCAGGGGAAACACTGAAGCTTTCTTT
>TRBJ2-5|NA|14|TRBV5-1|NA
CASKLSPSQETQYF
TGCGCCAGCAAATTGAGTCCCTCCCAAGAGACCCAGTACTTC
>TRBJ2-7|once|16|TRBV2|TRBD1
CASGRGTGMYSSEQYF
TGTGCCAGCGGACGAGGGACAGGGATGTACTCCTCCGAGCAGTACTTC
>TRBJ2-1|NA|15|TRBV12-5|TRBD2
CASGLLLADSNEQFF
TGTGCTAGTGGTTTGTTACTAGCGGACTCCAATGAGCAGTTCTTC
>TRBJ2-3|NA|16|TRBV5-6|TRBD2
CASSLDRLAGADTQYF
TGTGCCAGCAGCCTGGACCGACTAGCGGGGGCAGATACGCAGTATTTT
>TRBJ2-1|NA|17|TRBV7-2|NA
CASSLDLRASSYNEQFF
TGTGCCAGCAGCTTAGATCTGAGGGCGAGCTCCTACAATGAGCAGTTCTTC
>TRBJ1-4|NA|15|TRBV29-1|TRBD1
CSVHTSGTEKEKLFF
TGCAGCGTTCATACTTCAGGGACAGAAAAGGAAAAACTGTTTTTT
>TRBJ2-3|NA|14|TRBV9|NA
CASSVVGGTDTQYF
TGTGCCAGCAGCGTAGTCGGGGGCACAGATACGCAGTATTTT
>TRBJ2-1|NA|15|TRBV19|TRBD2
CASSMVLAGNNEQFF
TGTGCCAGTAGTATGGTACTAGCGGGTAACAATGAGCAGTTCTTC
>TRBJ2-1|NA|15|TRBV27|TRBD2
CASSLLSGRYNEQFF
TGTGCCAGCAGTTTACTTAGCGGGAGGTACAATGAGCAGTTCTTC
>TRBJ1-4|once|14|TRBV18|TRBD1
CASSQTGAAEKLFF
TGTGCCAGCTCGCAGACAGGGGCCGCCGAAAAACTGTTTTTT
>TRBJ2-7|NA|15|TRBV6-2/TRBV6-3|NA
CASSTNAGPSYEQYF
TGTGCCAGCAGTACGAATGCGGGTCCCTCCTACGAGCAGTACTTC
>TRBJ2-7|NA|15|TRBV5-8|TRBD1
CASSLEGTGTYEQYF
TGTGCCAGCAGCTTGGAAGGGACAGGAACTTACGAGCAGTACTTC
>TRBJ2-7|NA|13|TRBV4-1|NA
CASSQINSYEQYF
TGCGCCAGCAGCCAAATTAATTCCTACGAGCAGTACTTC